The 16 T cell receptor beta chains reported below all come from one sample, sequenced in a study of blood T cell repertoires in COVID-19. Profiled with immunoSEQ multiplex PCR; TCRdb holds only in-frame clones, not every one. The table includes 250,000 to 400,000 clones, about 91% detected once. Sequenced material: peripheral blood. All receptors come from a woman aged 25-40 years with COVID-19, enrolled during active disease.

CDR3: CASSLGGVNTEAFF. CDR3 coding DNA: TGCGCCAGCAGCTTGGGTGGAGTGAACACTGAAGCTTTCTTT. The rearrangement uses TRBV5-1 and TRBJ1-1, with D unclear. The V gene's germline CDR1 is SGHRS and CDR2 YFSETQ. V was trimmed by 0 bases and J by 0 bases, leaving 6 bases between them. This CDR3 region has 14 residues.

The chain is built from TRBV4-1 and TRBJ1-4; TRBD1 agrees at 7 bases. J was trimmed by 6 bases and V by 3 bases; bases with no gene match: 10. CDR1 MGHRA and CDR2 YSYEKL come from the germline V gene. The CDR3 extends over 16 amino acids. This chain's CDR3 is CASSQADRASDEKLFF. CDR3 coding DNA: TGCGCCAGCAGCCAGGCAGACAGGGCCTCGGATGAAAAACTGTTTTTT.

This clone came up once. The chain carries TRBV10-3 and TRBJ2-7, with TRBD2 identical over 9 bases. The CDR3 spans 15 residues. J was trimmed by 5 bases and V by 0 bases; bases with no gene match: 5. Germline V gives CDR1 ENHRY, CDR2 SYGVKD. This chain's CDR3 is CAISESAGGLDEQYV. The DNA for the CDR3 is TGTGCCATCAGTGAGTCGGCGGGGGGGCTCGACGAGCAGTACGTC.

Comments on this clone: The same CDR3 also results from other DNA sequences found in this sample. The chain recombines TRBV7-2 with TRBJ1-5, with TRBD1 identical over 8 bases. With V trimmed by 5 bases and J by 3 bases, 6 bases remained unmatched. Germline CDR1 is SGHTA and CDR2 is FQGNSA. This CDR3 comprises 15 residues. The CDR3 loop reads CASSLTGANNQPQHF. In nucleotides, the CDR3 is TGTGCCAGCAGCCTGACAGGGGCCAACAATCAGCCCCAGCATTTT.

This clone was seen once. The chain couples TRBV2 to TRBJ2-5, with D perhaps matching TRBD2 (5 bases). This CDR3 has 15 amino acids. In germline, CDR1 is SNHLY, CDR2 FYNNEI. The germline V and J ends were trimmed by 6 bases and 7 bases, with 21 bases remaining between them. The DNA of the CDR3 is TGTGCCAGCAGACGAAGTTTTGTGAAGGCGGGGACCCAGTACTTC. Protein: CASRRSFVKAGTQYF.

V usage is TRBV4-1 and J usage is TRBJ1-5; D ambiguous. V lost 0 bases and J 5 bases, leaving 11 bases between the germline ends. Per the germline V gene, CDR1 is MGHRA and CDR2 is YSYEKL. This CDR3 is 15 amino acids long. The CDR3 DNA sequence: TGCGCCAGCAGCCAAGAAATCCGTTCCGATCAGCCCCAGCATTTT. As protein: CASSQEIRSDQPQHF.

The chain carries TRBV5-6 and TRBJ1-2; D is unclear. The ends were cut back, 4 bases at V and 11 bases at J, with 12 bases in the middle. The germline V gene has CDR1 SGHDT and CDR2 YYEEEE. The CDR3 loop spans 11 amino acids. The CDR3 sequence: CASSRGHMYTF. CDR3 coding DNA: TGTGCCAGCAGCCGCGGGCATATGTACACCTTC.

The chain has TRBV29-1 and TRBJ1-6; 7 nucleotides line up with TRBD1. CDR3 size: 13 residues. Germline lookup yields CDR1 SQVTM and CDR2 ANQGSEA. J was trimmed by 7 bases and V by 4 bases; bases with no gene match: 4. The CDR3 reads CSVGDSPNSPLHF. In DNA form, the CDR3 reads TGCAGCGTTGGGGACAGCCCGAATTCACCCCTCCACTTT.

The CDR3 loop is CASSRQGSGYTF. For the CDR3, the DNA is TGTGCCAGTAGTAGACAGGGAAGTGGCTACACCTTC. The chain recombines TRBV19 with TRBJ1-2; 7 bases are a match to TRBD1. The length of the CDR3 is 12 residues. Per germline, CDR1 LNHDA and CDR2 SQIVND (reference sequence). The J segment lost 7 bases and the V segment lost 4 bases, leaving 3 bases of the junction unmatched.

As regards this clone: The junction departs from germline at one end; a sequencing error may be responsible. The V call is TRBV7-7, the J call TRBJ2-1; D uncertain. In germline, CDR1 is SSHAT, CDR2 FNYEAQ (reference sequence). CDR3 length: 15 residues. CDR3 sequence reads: CASSLVASAYNEQFF. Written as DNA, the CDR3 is TGTGCTAGCAGCTTAGTAGCCAGCGCCTACAATGAGCAGTTCTTC.

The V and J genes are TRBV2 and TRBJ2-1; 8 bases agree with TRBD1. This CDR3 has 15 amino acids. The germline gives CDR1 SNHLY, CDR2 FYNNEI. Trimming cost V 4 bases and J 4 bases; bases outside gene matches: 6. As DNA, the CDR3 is TGTGCCAGCAGTGTAGAAGACAGGGGTTACAATGAGCAGTTCTTC. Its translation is CASSVEDRGYNEQFF.

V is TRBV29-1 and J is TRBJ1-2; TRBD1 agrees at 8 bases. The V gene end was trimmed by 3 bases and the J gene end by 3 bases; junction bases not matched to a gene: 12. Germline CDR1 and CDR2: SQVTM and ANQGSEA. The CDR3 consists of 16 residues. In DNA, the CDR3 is TGCAGCGTTGATCGAAAGGTGGGGGGACAGGACTATGGCTACACCTTC. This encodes CSVDRKVGGQDYGYTF.

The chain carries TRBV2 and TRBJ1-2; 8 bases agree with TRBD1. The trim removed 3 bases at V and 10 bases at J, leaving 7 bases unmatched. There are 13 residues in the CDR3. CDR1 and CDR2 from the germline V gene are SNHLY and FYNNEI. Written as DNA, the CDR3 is TGTGCCAGCAGTGAGGCGACAGGGGATGACTACACCTTC. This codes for CASSEATGDDYTF.

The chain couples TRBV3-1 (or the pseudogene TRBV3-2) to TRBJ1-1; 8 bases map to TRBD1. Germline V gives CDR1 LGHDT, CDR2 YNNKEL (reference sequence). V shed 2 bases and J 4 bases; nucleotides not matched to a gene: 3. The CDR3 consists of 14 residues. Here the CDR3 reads CASSQFDRGTEAFF. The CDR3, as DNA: TGTGCCAGCAGCCAATTCGACAGGGGCACTGAAGCTTTCTTT.

CDR3 bases: TGCAGTGCTAGTCTTTCCGAGAGGGCCCAGTACTTC. Protein: CSASLSERAQYF. The chain recombines TRBV20-1 with TRBJ2-5; a weak D match, TRBD2 (5 bases). Deletions cut 3 bases from V and 9 bases from J, with 14 bases between. The CDR3 has 12 residues. CDR1 and CDR2 from the germline V gene are DFQATT and SNEGSKA (reference sequence).

The CDR3 here is CASSQVGQGRAEAFF. CDR3 nucleotide sequence: TGTGCCAGCAGCCAAGTCGGACAGGGGAGGGCTGAAGCTTTCTTT. The chain combines TRBV14 with TRBJ1-1, with 9 bases lining up with TRBD1. Unmatched junction bases numbered 6, after V lost 1 base and J lost 6 bases. Germline CDR1 is SGHDN and CDR2 is FVKESK. This CDR3 is built from 15 residues.